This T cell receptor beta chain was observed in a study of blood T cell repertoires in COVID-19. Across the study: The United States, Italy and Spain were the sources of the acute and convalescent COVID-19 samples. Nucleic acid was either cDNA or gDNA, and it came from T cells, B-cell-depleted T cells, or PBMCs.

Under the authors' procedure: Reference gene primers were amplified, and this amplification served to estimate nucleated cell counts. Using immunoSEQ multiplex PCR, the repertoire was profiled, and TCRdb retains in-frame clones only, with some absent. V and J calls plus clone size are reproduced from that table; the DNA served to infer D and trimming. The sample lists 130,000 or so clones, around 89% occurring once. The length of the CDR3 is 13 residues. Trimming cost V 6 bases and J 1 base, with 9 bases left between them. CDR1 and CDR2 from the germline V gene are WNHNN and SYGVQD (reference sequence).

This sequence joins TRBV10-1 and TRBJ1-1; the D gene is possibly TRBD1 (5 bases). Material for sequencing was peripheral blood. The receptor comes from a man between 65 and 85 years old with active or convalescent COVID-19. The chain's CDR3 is CASRQETNTEAFF. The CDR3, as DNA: TGCGCCAGCAGACAGGAGACGAACACTGAAGCTTTCTTT.